These 24 T cell receptor beta chains share one sample of origin, sequenced in a study of T-cell reconstitution after alpha-beta-depleted transplantation in children listed by TCRdb under 2016. Libraries were made using PCR. This sample was sequenced with an Illumina HiSeq 2500. Molecular barcoding was employed in the preparation of TCR libraries, with unique molecular identifiers being used to normalize TCRbeta repertoire quantification. Starting from the raw public reads, TCRdb applied fastp trimming at Q25, assembled clones with MiXCR and retained in-frame beta chains. Under each unique CDR3 protein, matching rows form one entry showing the most common genes and DNA. This sample is represented by a few hundred thousand distinct CDR3 sequences; 10% of them were singletons. Of the sample, about 2.3% falls within the top ten clones. The sample here was PBMCs from the stem cell graft donor, taken from the stem cell graft. The receptors derive from a human donor who donated a stem cell graft to a child with acute lymphoblastic leukemia.

This clonotype occurred a few times. CDR3 bases: TGTGCCAGCAGCAATATCGGACTAGCGGGAGTCTTCGAGCAGTACTTC. Encoded protein: CASSNIGLAGVFEQYF. The chain links TRBV7-9 to TRBJ2-7; TRBD2 matches at 13 bases. Germline trimming cut 5 bases from V and 6 bases from J; bases unmatched to any gene: 10. Germline loops: CDR1 SEHNR, CDR2 FQNEAQ (reference sequence). This CDR3 has 16 amino acids.

This clonotype has a count of ten or more. The V call is TRBV29-1, the J call TRBJ2-5; 8 nucleotides agree with TRBD1. The V gene end was trimmed by 3 bases and the J gene end by 1 base; junction bases not matched to a gene: 4. The CDR3 runs 14 residues. CDR1 SQVTM and CDR2 ANQGSEA come from the germline V gene. The CDR3 spells CSVELGQAQETQYF. The CDR3 DNA follows: TGCAGCGTTGAGTTGGGACAGGCCCAAGAGACCCAGTACTTC.

This clonotype was found a few times. The V and J genes are TRBV18 and TRBJ1-3, with D possibly being TRBD1 (5 bases). The CDR3 extends over 16 amino acids. Trimming removed 2 bases from V and 4 bases from J, with 15 bases in between. Germline V gene lookup returns CDR1 KGHSH and CDR2 LQKENI. In DNA, the CDR3 is TGTGCCAGCTCACCATTCGACAGCGGCTCGGGAAACACCATATATTTT. Residues: CASSPFDSGSGNTIYF.

This rearrangement joins TRBV13 to TRBJ2-5, with D maybe TRBD1 (5 bases). Germline CDR1 PRHDT, CDR2 FYEKMQ (reference sequence). CDR3 length equals 13 residues. V gave up 5 bases and J gave up 5 bases, with 12 bases separating them. CDR3 sequence reads: CASSRQFRETQYF. In DNA form, the CDR3 reads TGTGCCAGCAGCCGACAGTTTAGGGAGACCCAGTACTTC.

A few counts support this clonotype. J is TRBJ2-7 and V is TRBV7-9, with D possibly TRBD1 on 5 matching bases. V lost 3 bases and J 4 bases, leaving 10 bases between the germline ends. Germline V CDR1 and CDR2: SEHNR, FQNEAQ (reference sequence). The CDR3 has 13 residues. CDR3 residues: CASSFWTRYEQYF. The DNA for the CDR3 is TGTGCCAGCAGCTTCTGGACACGATACGAGCAGTACTTC.

This clonotype was seen a handful of times. This chain links TRBV20-1 with TRBJ2-1; 13 nucleotides line up with TRBD2. Per the germline V gene, CDR1 is DFQATT and CDR2 is SNEGSKA (reference sequence). This CDR3 spans 21 amino acids. The V segment lost 3 bases and the J segment 3 bases; nucleotides outside the gene matches: 20. The CDR3 here is CSARDRTLTSGRAQDYNEQFF. In DNA, the CDR3 is TGCAGTGCTAGGGACAGGACCCTAACTAGCGGGAGGGCCCAGGACTACAATGAGCAGTTCTTC.

This clonotype was recorded a few times. V gene TRBV29-1 combines with J gene TRBJ2-3; the match to TRBD2 covers 12 bases. The CDR3 has 15 amino acids. With 6 bases clipped from V and 6 bases from J, the junction kept 10 bases outside the gene matches. Germline CDR1 reads SQVTM; CDR2 reads ANQGSEA. The CDR3: CSVDRLAGVGDTQYF. CDR3 DNA sequence: TGCAGCGTGGACCGACTAGCGGGAGTTGGGGATACGCAGTATTTT.

The chain carries TRBV27 and TRBJ1-2; D is uncertain. Deletions cut 4 bases from V and 8 bases from J, with 17 bases between. Germline V lookup: CDR1 MNHEY, CDR2 SMNVEV (reference sequence). This CDR3 spans 14 amino acids. In DNA, the CDR3 is TGTGCCAGCAGTTCGAGGACTCAGGCCAGGGGCTACACCTTC. This gives the protein CASSSRTQARGYTF.

This clonotype was picked up one time. A read error may be the cause here, since a much bigger clone is one base away. The chain uses TRBV28 and TRBJ2-5; 10 positions match TRBD2. Germline values: CDR1 MDHEN, CDR2 SYDVKM. The V and J ends lost 3 bases and 6 bases, in that order; junction bases with no gene match: 10. The CDR3 totals 16 residues. CDR3 sequence: CASSFHSGRWRKTQYF. CDR3 DNA sequence: TGTGCCAGCAGTTTCCATAGCGGGAGGTGGAGAAAGACCCAGTACTTC.

The rearrangement uses TRBV5-1 and TRBJ2-7, with D possibly being TRBD1 or TRBD2 (5 bases each). CDR3 length: 15 amino acids. CDR1 and CDR2 from the germline V gene are SGHRS and YFSETQ. The ends were cut back, 1 base at V and 4 bases at J, with 15 bases in the middle. The CDR3 reads CASSLLGTNKYEQYF. Written as DNA, the CDR3 is TGCGCCAGCAGCTTGCTCGGGACCAATAAATACGAGCAGTACTTC.

This clonotype was seen a handful of times. In DNA form, the CDR3 reads TGTGCCAGCAGCCCCACGGGACAGGACTCCTACGAGCAGTACTTC. The encoded protein is CASSPTGQDSYEQYF. The V call is TRBV7-2, the J call TRBJ2-7; 8 bases are a match to TRBD1. The V and J ends lost 5 bases and 0 bases, in that order; junction bases with no gene match: 6. The CDR3 totals 15 residues. Germline V gene lookup returns CDR1 SGHTA and CDR2 FQGNSA.

The chain combines TRBV4-3 with TRBJ1-1; weak D call: TRBD1 (5 bases). Trimming took 5 bases from V and 2 from J, leaving 15 bases between them. CDR3 length equals 15 residues. From germline, CDR1 is LGHNA and CDR2 YSLEER. CDR3 sequence: CASSTEQGSNTEAFF. The DNA for the CDR3 is TGCGCCAGCAGCACGGAGCAGGGTAGTAACACTGAAGCTTTCTTT.

On this clonotype: One end of the junction is discordant with germline, which a read error may explain. The rearrangement joins TRBV5-1 to TRBJ2-1; 9 nucleotides match TRBD1. Germline V gene sequence: CDR1 SGHRS, CDR2 YFSETQ. CDR3 length equals 16 residues. In DNA form, the CDR3 reads TGCGCCAGCAGCAAAATAATGAGACAGGGGGACAATGCGCAGTTCTTC. Protein sequence: CASSKIMRQGDNAQFF.

This clonotype occurred many times. The chain employs TRBV12-3 or TRBV12-4 and TRBJ1-5, with 7 bases matching TRBD1. The CDR3 spans 14 residues. The ends lost 6 bases at V and 2 bases at J; junction bases unmatched: 4. The CDR3 loop reads CASRGGQRNQPQHF. DNA for the CDR3: TGTGCCAGCAGGGGGGGACAGCGCAATCAGCCCCAGCATTTT.

This chain links TRBV28 with TRBJ2-7, with TRBD2 as a possible D gene (6 bases). This CDR3 is 12 amino acids long. Germline V gene data show CDR1 as MDHEN and CDR2 as SYDVKM. The V end lost 7 bases, the J end lost 4 bases, and 11 bases lay between the germline ends. The CDR3 sequence: CASTGEWYEQYF. In DNA form, the CDR3 reads TGTGCCAGCACGGGGGAGTGGTACGAGCAGTACTTC. The whole variable domain, remainder taken from reference TRBV28 and TRBJ2-7, is DVKVTQSSRYLVKRTGEKVFLECVQDMDHENMFWYRQDPGLGLRLIYFSYDVKMKEKGDIPEGYSVSREKKERFSLILESASTNQTSMYLCASTGEWYEQYFGPGTRLTVT.

This chain connects TRBV15 to TRBJ2-1, with D perhaps matching TRBD2 (5 bases). Per the germline V gene, CDR1 is LNHNV and CDR2 is YYDKDF (reference sequence). V was pared by 1 base and J by 10 bases, with 14 bases between. CDR3 length: 14 amino acids. CDR3 amino acids: CATSRGGELREQFF. CDR3 DNA: TGTGCCACCAGCAGAGGGGGAGAACTGCGGGAGCAGTTCTTC. The variable domain in full, completed from reference TRBV15 and TRBJ2-1, reads DAMVIQNPRYQVTQFGKPVTLSCSQTLNHNVMYWYQQKSSQAPKLLFHYYDKDFNNEADTPDNFQSRRPNTSFCFLDIRSPGLGDTAMYLCATSRGGELREQFFGPGTRLTVL.

V is TRBV20-1 and J is TRBJ2-1; 9 nucleotides line up with TRBD2. Germline CDR1 is DFQATT and CDR2 is SNEGSKA (reference sequence). This CDR3 region has 17 residues. The junction had 12 bases not matched to a gene; V was cut back by 1 base and J by 5 bases. The CDR3 DNA reads as TGCAGTGCTAGAGGGGGTGCTAGCGGGGCCCTCCACAATGAGCAGTTCTTC. This codes for CSARGGASGALHNEQFF.

This clonotype showed up just a few times. This chain uses TRBV6-5 with TRBJ1-4; D is unresolved. V was cut by 0 bases and J by 4 bases, with 12 bases left in between. Per the germline V gene, CDR1 is MNHEY and CDR2 is SVGAGI. The CDR3 runs to 16 residues. The chain's CDR3 is CASSYSSGPGNEKLFF. The DNA for the CDR3 is TGTGCCAGCAGTTACTCTTCAGGTCCGGGTAATGAAAAACTGTTTTTT.

Concerning this clonotype: Compared with germline, one end of the junction differs, possibly owing to a read error. This chain uses TRBV12-3 or TRBV12-4 with TRBJ2-5, with 11 bases aligning to TRBD1. There are 18 residues in the CDR3. CDR3 in amino acids: CTSSLMDRGPRSGETQYF. CDR3 in DNA: TGTACCAGCAGTTTAATGGACAGGGGGCCTAGATCAGGAGAGACCCAGTACTTC.

This clonotype was seen only a few times. The chain uses TRBV4-3 and TRBJ2-7, with 7 bases matching TRBD2. There are 15 residues in the CDR3. Per the germline V gene, CDR1 is LGHNA and CDR2 is YSLEER. The junction had 11 bases not matched to a gene; V was cut back by 4 bases and J by 5 bases. The CDR3 region has the DNA TGCGCCAGCAGCCCTTCACGGACTAGTATCAACGAGCAGTACTTC. Its translation: CASSPSRTSINEQYF.

The genes are TRBV4-3 and TRBJ1-1; no firm D call. Per the germline V gene, CDR1 is LGHNA and CDR2 is YSLEER. This CDR3 region has 14 residues. V dropped 0 bases and J dropped 4 bases, with 9 bases sitting between them. CDR3 DNA sequence: TGCGCCAGCAGCCAAGATGTGGGGAGCACTGAAGCTTTCTTT. This codes for CASSQDVGSTEAFF.

This chain connects TRBV6-5 to TRBJ1-1; the D gene is possibly TRBD1 (5 bases). The CDR3 sequence is 16 residues long. Trimming pared 0 bases from V and 1 base from J, leaving 12 bases between. Germline V gene data show CDR1 as MNHEY and CDR2 as SVGAGI. The CDR3 protein is CASSYSTDYGNTEAFF. CDR3 DNA sequence: TGTGCCAGCAGTTACTCGACAGATTATGGGAACACTGAAGCTTTCTTT.

This clonotype has at least ten counts. The rearrangement joins TRBV28 to TRBJ2-2; 7 bases line up with TRBD2. The CDR3 contains 15 residues. Germline V CDR1 and CDR2: MDHEN, SYDVKM. J was trimmed by 6 bases and V by 0 bases; bases with no gene match: 4. The DNA of the CDR3 is TGTGCCAGCAGTTTATGGACTAGCTACCCCGGGGAGCTGTTTTTT. It specifies CASSLWTSYPGELFF.

The J gene is TRBJ1-1, the V gene TRBV2, with D possibly being TRBD1 (5 bases). This CDR3 is 12 amino acids long. Germline V gene sequence: CDR1 SNHLY, CDR2 FYNNEI. Trimming took 8 bases from V and 0 from J, leaving 7 bases between them. This CDR3 is CASEGMNTEAFF. The CDR3, as DNA: TGTGCCAGCGAGGGGATGAACACTGAAGCTTTCTTT.